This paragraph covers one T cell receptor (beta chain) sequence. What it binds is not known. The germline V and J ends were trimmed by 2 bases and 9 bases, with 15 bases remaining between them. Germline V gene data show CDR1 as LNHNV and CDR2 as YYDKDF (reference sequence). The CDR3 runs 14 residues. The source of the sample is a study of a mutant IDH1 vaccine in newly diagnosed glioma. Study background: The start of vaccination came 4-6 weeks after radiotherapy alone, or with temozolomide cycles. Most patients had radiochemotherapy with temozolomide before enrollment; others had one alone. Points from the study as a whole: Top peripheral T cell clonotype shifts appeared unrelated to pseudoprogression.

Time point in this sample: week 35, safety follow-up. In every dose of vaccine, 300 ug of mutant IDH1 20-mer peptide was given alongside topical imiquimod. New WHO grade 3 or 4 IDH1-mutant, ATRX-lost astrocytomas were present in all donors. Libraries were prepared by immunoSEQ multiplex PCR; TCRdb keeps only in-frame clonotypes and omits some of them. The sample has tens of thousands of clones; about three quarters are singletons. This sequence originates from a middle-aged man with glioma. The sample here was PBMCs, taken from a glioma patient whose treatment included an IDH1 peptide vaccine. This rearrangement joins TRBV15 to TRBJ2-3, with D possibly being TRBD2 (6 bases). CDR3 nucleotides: TGTGCCACCAGCAGATCGGGACTGGGGGAGACGCAGTATTTT. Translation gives CATSRSGLGETQYF.